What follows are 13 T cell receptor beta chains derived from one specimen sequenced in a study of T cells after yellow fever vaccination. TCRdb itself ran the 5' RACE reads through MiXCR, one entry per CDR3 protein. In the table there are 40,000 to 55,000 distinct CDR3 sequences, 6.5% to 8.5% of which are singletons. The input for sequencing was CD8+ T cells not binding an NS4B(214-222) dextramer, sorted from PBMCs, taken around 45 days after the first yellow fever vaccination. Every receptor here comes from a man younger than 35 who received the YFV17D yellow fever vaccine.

Written as DNA, the CDR3 is TGCGCCAGCAGCCAAGGAGGTCTCGCCAGGGGTATTGAAAAACTGTTTTTT. It encodes CASSQGGLARGIEKLFF. This chain connects TRBV4-3 to TRBJ1-4; D may be TRBD1 (6 bases). The CDR3 spans 17 residues. Germline CDR1 LGHNA, CDR2 YSLEER. Trimming stripped 1 base from V and 7 bases from J, with 19 bases between.

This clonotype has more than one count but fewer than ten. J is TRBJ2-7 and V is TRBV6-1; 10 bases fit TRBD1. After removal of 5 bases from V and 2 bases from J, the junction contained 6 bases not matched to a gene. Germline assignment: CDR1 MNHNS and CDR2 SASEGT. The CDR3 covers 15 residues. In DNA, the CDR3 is TGTGCCAGCAGTCCCGGACAGGGGGTGCCCTACGAGCAGTACTTC. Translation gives CASSPGQGVPYEQYF.

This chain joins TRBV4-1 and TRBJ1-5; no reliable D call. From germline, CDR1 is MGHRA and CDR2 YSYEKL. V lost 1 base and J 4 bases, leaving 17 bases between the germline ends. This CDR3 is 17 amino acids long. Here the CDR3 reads CASSQGFSVATNQPQHF. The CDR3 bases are TGCGCCAGCAGCCAAGGGTTCTCGGTAGCGACGAATCAGCCCCAGCATTTT.

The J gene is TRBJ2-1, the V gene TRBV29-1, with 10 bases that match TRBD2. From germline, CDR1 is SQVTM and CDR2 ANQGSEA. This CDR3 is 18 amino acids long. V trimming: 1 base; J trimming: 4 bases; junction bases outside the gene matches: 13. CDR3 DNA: TGCAGCGTTGAAGCTCGGTCCCTAGCGGGGGTAAAGTACAATGAGCAGTTCTTC. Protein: CSVEARSLAGVKYNEQFF.

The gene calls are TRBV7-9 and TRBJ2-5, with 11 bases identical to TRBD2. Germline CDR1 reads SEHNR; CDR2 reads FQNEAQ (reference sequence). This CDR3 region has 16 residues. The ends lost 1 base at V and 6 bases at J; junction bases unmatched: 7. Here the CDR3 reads CASSLGGPSGGKTQYF. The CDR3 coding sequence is TGTGCCAGCAGCTTAGGAGGTCCTAGCGGGGGGAAGACCCAGTACTTC.

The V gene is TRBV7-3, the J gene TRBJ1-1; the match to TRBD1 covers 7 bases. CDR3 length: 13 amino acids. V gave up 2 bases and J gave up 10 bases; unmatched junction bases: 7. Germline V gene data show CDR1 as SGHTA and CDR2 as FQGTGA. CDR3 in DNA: TGTGCCAGCAGCTTAGGGCCAGGGGGAGTAGCTTTCTTT. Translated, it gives CASSLGPGGVAFF.

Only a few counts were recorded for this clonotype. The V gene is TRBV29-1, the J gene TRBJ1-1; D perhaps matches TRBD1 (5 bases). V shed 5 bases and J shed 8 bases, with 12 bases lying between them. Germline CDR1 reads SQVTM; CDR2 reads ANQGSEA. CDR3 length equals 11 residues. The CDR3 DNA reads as TGCAGCGTTAAGGTGCAGGGAGAAGCTTTCTTT. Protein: CSVKVQGEAFF.

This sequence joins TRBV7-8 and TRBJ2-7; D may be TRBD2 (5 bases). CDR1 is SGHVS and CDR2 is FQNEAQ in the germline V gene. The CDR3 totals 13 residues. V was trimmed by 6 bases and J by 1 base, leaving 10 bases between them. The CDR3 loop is CASRDGLSYEQYV. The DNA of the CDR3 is TGTGCCAGCAGGGACGGACTTTCCTACGAGCAGTACGTC.

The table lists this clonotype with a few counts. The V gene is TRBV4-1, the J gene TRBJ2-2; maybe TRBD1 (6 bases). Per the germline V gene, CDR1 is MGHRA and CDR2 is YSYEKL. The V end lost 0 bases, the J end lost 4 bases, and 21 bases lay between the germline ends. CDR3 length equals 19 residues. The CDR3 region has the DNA TGCGCCAGCAGCCAAGATATATACGCGGTACAGGGCGGCACCGGGGAGCTGTTTTTT. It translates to CASSQDIYAVQGGTGELFF.

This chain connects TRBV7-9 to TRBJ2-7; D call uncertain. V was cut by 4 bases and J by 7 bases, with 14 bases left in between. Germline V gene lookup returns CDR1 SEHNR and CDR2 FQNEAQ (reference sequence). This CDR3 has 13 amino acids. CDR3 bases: TGTGCCAGCAGCTCCAGGTCCCGGCGGGAGCAGTACGTC. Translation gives CASSSRSRREQYV.

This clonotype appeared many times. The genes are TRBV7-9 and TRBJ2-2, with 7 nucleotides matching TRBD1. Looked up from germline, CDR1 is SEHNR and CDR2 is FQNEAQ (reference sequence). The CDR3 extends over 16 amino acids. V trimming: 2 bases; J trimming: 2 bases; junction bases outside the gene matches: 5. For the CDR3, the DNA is TGTGCCAGCAGCTTATCGACAGGGACCAACACCGGGGAGCTGTTTTTT. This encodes CASSLSTGTNTGELFF.

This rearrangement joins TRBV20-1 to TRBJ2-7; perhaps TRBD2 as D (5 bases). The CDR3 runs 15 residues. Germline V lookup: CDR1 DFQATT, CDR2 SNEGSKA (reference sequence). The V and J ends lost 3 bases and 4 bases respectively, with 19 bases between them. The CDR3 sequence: CSARATDWEIYEQYF. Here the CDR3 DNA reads TGCAGTGCTAGGGCCACGGACTGGGAAATTTACGAGCAGTACTTC.

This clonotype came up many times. This CDR3 reads CSATRQGRSPNEQFF. CDR3 in DNA: TGCAGTGCTACGAGACAGGGGAGGTCCCCTAATGAGCAGTTCTTC. V usage is TRBV20-1 and J usage is TRBJ2-1, with TRBD1 matching 8 bases. With V trimmed by 4 bases and J by 7 bases, 12 bases remained unmatched. This CDR3 is 15 amino acids long. CDR1 is DFQATT and CDR2 is SNEGSKA in the germline V gene (reference sequence).